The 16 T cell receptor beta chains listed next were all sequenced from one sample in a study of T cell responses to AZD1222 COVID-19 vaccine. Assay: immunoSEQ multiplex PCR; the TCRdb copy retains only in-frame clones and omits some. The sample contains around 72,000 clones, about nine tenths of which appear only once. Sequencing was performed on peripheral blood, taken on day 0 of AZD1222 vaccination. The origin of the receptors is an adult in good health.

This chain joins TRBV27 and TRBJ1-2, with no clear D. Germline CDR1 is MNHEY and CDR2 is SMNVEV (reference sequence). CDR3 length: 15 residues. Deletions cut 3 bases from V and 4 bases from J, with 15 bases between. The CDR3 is CASSLAGDYFYGYTF. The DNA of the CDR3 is TGTGCCAGCAGTTTGGCAGGAGATTACTTCTATGGCTACACCTTC.

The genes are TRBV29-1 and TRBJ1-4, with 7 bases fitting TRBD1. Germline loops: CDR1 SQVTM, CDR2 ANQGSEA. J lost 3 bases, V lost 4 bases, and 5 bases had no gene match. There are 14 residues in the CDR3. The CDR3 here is CSVARDSANEKLFF. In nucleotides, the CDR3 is TGCAGCGTTGCAAGGGACAGCGCTAATGAAAAACTGTTTTTT.

The CDR3, as DNA: TGTGCCAGCAGCCCTTTTAGACTAGCGGGGGCAGTAGAGACCCAGTACTTC. The encoded protein is CASSPFRLAGAVETQYF. V and J are TRBV3-1 (or the pseudogene TRBV3-2) and TRBJ2-5; the match to TRBD2 covers 12 bases. Germline values: CDR1 LGHDT, CDR2 YNNKEL (reference sequence). The CDR3 contains 17 residues. V shed 4 bases and J 4 bases; nucleotides not matched to a gene: 10.

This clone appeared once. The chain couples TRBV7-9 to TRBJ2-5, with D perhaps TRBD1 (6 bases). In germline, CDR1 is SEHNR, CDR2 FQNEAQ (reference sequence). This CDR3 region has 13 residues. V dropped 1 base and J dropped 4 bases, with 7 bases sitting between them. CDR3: CASSLVGAETQYF. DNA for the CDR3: TGTGCCAGCAGCTTAGTGGGGGCAGAGACCCAGTACTTC.

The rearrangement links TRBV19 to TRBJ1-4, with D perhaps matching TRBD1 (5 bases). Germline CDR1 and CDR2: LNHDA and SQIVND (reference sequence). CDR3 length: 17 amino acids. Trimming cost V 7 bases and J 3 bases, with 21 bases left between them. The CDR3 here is CASTTWGGEFANEKLFF. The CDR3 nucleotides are TGTGCCAGTACCACCTGGGGGGGGGAATTTGCTAATGAAAAACTGTTTTTT.

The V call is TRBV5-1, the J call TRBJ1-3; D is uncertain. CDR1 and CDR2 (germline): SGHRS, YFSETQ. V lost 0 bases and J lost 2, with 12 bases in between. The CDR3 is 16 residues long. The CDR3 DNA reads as TGCGCCAGCAGCTTGGGTCCGGTATCGCCTGGAAACACCATATATTTT. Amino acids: CASSLGPVSPGNTIYF.

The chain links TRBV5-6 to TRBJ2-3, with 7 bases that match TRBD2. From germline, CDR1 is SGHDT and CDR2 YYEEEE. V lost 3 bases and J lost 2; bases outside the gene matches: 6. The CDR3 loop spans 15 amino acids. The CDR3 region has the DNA TGTGCCAGCAGCTCGTGGCGGGAGTTCACAGATACGCAGTATTTT. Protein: CASSSWREFTDTQYF.

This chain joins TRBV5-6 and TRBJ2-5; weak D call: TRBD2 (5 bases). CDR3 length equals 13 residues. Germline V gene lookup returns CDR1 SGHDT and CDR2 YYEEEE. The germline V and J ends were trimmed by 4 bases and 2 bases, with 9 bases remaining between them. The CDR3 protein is CASSGLSQETQYF. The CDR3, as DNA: TGTGCCAGCAGCGGACTGTCTCAAGAGACCCAGTACTTC.

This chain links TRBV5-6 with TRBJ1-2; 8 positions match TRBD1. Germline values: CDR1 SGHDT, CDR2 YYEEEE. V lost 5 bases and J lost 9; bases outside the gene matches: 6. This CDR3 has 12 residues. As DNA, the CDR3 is TGTGCCAGCAGAACAGGGGGACTGCGCTACACCTTC. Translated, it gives CASRTGGLRYTF.

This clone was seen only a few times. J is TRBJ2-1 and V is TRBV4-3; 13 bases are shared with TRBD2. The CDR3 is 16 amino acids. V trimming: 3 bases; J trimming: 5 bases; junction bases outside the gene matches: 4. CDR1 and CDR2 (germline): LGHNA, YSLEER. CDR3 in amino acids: CASSHWTSGSNNEQFF. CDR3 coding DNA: TGCGCCAGCAGCCACTGGACTAGCGGGAGTAACAATGAGCAGTTCTTC.

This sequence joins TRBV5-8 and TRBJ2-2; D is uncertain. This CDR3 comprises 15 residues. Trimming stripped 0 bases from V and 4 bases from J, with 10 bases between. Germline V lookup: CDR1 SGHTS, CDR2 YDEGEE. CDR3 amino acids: CASSLAGLSTGELFF. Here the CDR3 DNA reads TGTGCCAGCAGCTTGGCCGGCCTGAGCACCGGGGAGCTGTTTTTT.

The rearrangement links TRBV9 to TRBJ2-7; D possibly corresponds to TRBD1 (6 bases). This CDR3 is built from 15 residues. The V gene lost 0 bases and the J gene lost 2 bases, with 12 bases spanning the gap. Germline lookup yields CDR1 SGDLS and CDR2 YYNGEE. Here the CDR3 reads CASSVAPGQTYEQYF. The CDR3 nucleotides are TGTGCCAGCAGCGTAGCACCGGGACAAACCTACGAGCAGTACTTC. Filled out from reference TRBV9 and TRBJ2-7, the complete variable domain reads DSGVTQTPKHLITATGQRVTLRCSPRSGDLSVYWYQQSLDQGLQFLIQYYNGEERAKGNILERFSAQQFPDLHSELNLSSLELGDSALYFCASSVAPGQTYEQYFGPGTRLTVT.

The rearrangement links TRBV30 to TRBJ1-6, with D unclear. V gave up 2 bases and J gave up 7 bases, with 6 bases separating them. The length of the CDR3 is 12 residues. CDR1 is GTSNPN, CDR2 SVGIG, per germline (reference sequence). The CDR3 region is CAWSNRNSPLHF. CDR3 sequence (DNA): TGTGCCTGGAGTAACAGAAATTCACCCCTCCACTTT. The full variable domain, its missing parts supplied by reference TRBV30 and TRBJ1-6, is SQTIHQWPATLVQPVGSPLSLECTVEGTSNPNLYWYRQAAGRGLQLLFYSVGIGQISSEVPQNLSASRPQDRQFILSSKKLLLSDSGFYLCAWSNRNSPLHFGNGTRLTVT.

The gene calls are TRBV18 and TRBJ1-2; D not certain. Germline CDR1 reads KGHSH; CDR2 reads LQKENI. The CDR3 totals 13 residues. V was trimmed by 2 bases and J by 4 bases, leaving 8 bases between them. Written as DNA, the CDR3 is TGTGCCAGCTCACCATCGAATTTCTATGGCTACACCTTC. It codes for CASSPSNFYGYTF.

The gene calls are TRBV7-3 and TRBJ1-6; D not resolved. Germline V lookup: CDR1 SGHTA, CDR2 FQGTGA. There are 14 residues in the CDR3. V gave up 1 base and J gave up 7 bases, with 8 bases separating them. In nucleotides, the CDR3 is TGTGCCAGCAGCTTAAACCTGGGAAATTCACCCCTCCACTTT. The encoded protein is CASSLNLGNSPLHF.

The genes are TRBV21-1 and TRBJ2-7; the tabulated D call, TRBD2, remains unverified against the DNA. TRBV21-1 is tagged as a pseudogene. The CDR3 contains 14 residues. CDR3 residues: CASSKVGGPDEQYF. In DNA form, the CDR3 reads TGTGCCAGCAGCAAAGTGGGGGGACCCGACGAGCAGTACTTC.